The clone carrying this TCR beta chain was seen at least ten times. Its antigen is currently unknown. CDR1 and CDR2 from the germline V gene are MDHEN and SYDVKM. V was trimmed by 4 bases and J by 4 bases, leaving 22 bases between them. The CDR3 runs to 17 residues. This record comes from a study of early T cells in non-severe SARS-CoV-2 infection. Study-wide context: Chains were unpaired, as sequencing was done on bulk RNA from unsorted whole blood.

General study findings and limits: Lookups in VDJdb leaned toward anti-spike CD8 responses and missed private and CD4 specificities.

Researchers attached unique molecular identifiers to individual cDNA molecules. MiXCR, applied by TCRdb to the 5' RACE reads, yields one record per CDR3 protein. The data hold tens of thousands of distinct CDR3 sequences, with 5.3% observed a single time. The sample consisted of whole blood. The chain has TRBV28 and TRBJ1-2; a possible D gene is TRBD1 (5 bases). The source of this sequence is an adult who was a healthcare worker with PCR-confirmed SARS-CoV-2 infection or an uninfected control (not recorded which). CDR3 amino acids: CASSSLHGRVTSYGYTF. The DNA of the CDR3 is TGTGCCAGCAGTTCCCTCCATGGCAGGGTCACTTCCTATGGCTACACCTTC.